The rows below give T cell receptor beta chains drawn from one sample of a study of T-cell memory formation after mild COVID-19. From the 5' RACE reads, TCRdb called clonotypes with MiXCR, one entry per CDR3 protein. In the table there are about 340,000 distinct CDR3 sequences, roughly 13% of which are singletons. Sequenced input: PBMCs or a T cell subset sorted from them (not recorded which). The receptors were gathered from a man aged 18 to 29 who had mild COVID-19 (a few samples of this study predate the infection). Cell type and time point are not known. Both conserved end residues are part of each CDR3. D genes are given only for firm matches. Only part of the rows carry a size: once, few, many, or a class if the clone is expanded.

>TRBJ2-7|.|TRBV5-4|.
CASSWQGRANEQYF
TGTGCCAGCAGCTGGCAGGGCAGGGCGAACGAGCAGTACTTC
>TRBJ2-5|.|TRBV12-5|.
CASGSNREQETQYF
TGTGCTAGTGGTTCCAACAGGGAGCAAGAGACCCAGTACTTC
>TRBJ2-2|.|TRBV3-1|.
CASSRDSVQGGELFF
TGTGCCAGCAGCCGCGACTCCGTTCAAGGCGGGGAGCTGTTTTTT
>TRBJ1-1|.|TRBV24-1|few
CATSEHRDPAAFF
TGTGCCACCAGTGAACATAGAGATCCCGCAGCTTTCTTT
>TRBJ1-1|.|TRBV18|.
CASSPSTRVKVNTEAFF
TGTGCCAGCTCACCTTCAACAAGGGTAAAGGTGAACACTGAAGCTTTCTTT
>TRBJ2-1|TRBD1|TRBV4-3|many
CASSQDPLRTRDRGNEQFF
TGCGCCAGCAGCCAAGATCCTCTACGGACACGGGACAGGGGCAATGAGCAGTTCTTC
>TRBJ2-1|.|TRBV6-2/TRBV6-3|.
CASSGGAREQFF
TGTGCCAGCAGTGGGGGGGCCCGTGAGCAGTTCTTC
>TRBJ1-3|.|TRBV12-3/TRBV12-4|many
CASSNLSWGNTIYF
TGTGCCAGCTCGAACCTAAGTTGGGGAAACACCATATATTTT
>TRBJ2-7|.|TRBV20-1|.
CSARVLLGYEQYF
TGCAGTGCTAGAGTCTTACTAGGGTACGAGCAGTACTTC
>TRBJ1-2|.|TRBV24-1|few
CARSRAVTNYGYTF
TGTGCCAGGAGCCGGGCCGTCACTAACTATGGCTACACCTTC
>TRBJ2-5|.|TRBV2|few
CASRIGGTAGAETQYF
TGTGCCAGCAGGATCGGAGGGACAGCGGGGGCGGAGACCCAGTACTTC
>TRBJ1-2|TRBD1|TRBV4-1|few
CASSPGQGSGGYTF
TGCGCCAGCAGCCCGGGACAGGGGAGCGGCGGCTACACCTTC
>TRBJ2-1|TRBD1|TRBV24-1|.
CATSQQGYNEQFF
TGTGCCACCAGCCAACAGGGGTACAATGAGCAGTTCTTC
>TRBJ2-7|.|TRBV5-1|many
CASSHTSLPTYEQYF
TGCGCCAGCAGTCATACTAGCTTGCCTACTTACGAGCAGTACTTC
>TRBJ1-2|TRBD1|TRBV6-5|few
CASSSGQGLGYGYTF
TGTGCCAGCAGTTCGGGACAGGGCCTTGGCTATGGCTACACCTTC
>TRBJ2-3|TRBD2|TRBV5-6|few
CASSLFLAGITDTQYF
TGTGCCAGCAGCCTATTCCTAGCGGGGATCACAGATACGCAGTATTTT
>TRBJ1-6|.|TRBV12-3/TRBV12-4|.
CASRWGRNNSPLHF
TGTGCCAGCAGGTGGGGGCGAAATAATTCACCCCTCCACTTT
>TRBJ2-7|TRBD1|TRBV12-3/TRBV12-4|.
CASSSRTGPYEQYF
TGTGCCAGCAGTTCGAGGACAGGGCCCTACGAGCAGTACTTC
>TRBJ2-2|.|TRBV7-3|few
CASSLTRGELFF
TGTGCCAGCAGCTTAACGAGGGGGGAGCTGTTTTTT
>TRBJ2-1|TRBD1|TRBV28|few
CASRGTGRSEQFF
TGTGCCAGCAGGGGGACAGGGCGCAGTGAGCAGTTCTTC
>TRBJ2-3|.|TRBV28|.
CASSPGAGGLDTQYF
TGTGCCAGCAGCCCTGGGGCCGGGGGGCTTGATACGCAGTATTTT
>TRBJ2-4|TRBD2|TRBV12-3/TRBV12-4|few
CASTPGSGGKGGNIQYF
TGTGCCAGCACCCCGGGGAGCGGGGGAAAGGGGGGAAACATTCAGTACTTC
>TRBJ2-4|.|TRBV20-1|few
CSADLAKNIQYF
TGCAGTGCTGACTTAGCCAAAAACATTCAGTACTTC
>TRBJ1-6|.|TRBV9|few
CASSETAQNSPLHF
TGTGCCAGCAGCGAGACAGCTCAGAATTCACCCCTCCACTTT
>TRBJ1-5|.|TRBV6-6|.
CASSSTASNQPQHF
TGTGCCAGCAGTTCTACAGCTAGCAATCAGCCCCAGCATTTT
>TRBJ1-2|.|TRBV3-1|.
CASSQDPPGDPSNYGYTF
TGTGCCAGCAGCCAAGACCCCCCCGGGGACCCCTCTAACTATGGCTACACCTTC
>TRBJ2-5|.|TRBV24-1|many
CATSDPRTARETQYF
TGTGCCACCAGTGATCCCCGGACGGCTCGAGAGACCCAGTACTTC
>TRBJ2-3|TRBD2|TRBV10-2|few
CASSELAVATDTQYF
TGCGCCAGCAGTGAACTAGCGGTGGCCACAGATACGCAGTATTTT
>TRBJ1-1|TRBD1|TRBV20-1|many
CSAREGDSWGTEAFF
TGCAGTGCTAGAGAGGGGGACAGCTGGGGCACTGAAGCTTTCTTT
>TRBJ2-3|TRBD2|TRBV6-5|.
CASSYVTSGGATNTQYF
TGTGCCAGCAGTTATGTGACTAGCGGGGGGGCCACGAATACGCAGTATTTT
>TRBJ1-1|TRBD1|TRBV12-3/TRBV12-4|many
CASSLLYRGTEAFF
TGTGCCAGCAGTTTACTATACAGGGGCACTGAAGCTTTCTTT
>TRBJ1-1|TRBD1|TRBV7-9|.
CASSLGGTGVPVGTEAFF
TGTGCCAGCAGCTTAGGGGGGACAGGGGTACCCGTGGGCACTGAAGCTTTCTTT
>TRBJ2-3|.|TRBV12-3/TRBV12-4|few
CASSARAITDTQYF
TGTGCCAGCAGTGCGCGGGCGATCACAGATACGCAGTATTTT
>TRBJ2-7|.|TRBV3-1|few
CASSQEPGEQYF
TGTGCCAGCAGCCAAGAACCGGGCGAGCAGTACTTC
>TRBJ2-7|.|TRBV9|few
CASSVWGDSYEQYF
TGTGCCAGCAGCGTATGGGGGGACTCCTACGAGCAGTACTTC
>TRBJ2-1|TRBD1|TRBV5-1|.
CASSADRVYNEQFF
TGCGCCAGCAGCGCGGACAGGGTGTACAATGAGCAGTTCTTC
>TRBJ2-2|.|TRBV9|few
CASSHFGTADTGELFF
TGTGCCAGCAGCCACTTCGGGACGGCTGACACCGGGGAGCTGTTTTTT
>TRBJ2-1|.|TRBV5-1|.
CASSFRAGIFYNEQFF
TGCGCCAGCAGCTTCAGGGCAGGGATTTTCTACAATGAGCAGTTCTTC
>TRBJ2-2|.|TRBV27|many
CASSHSQRTSGELFF
TGTGCCAGCAGTCATAGCCAGAGAACAAGCGGGGAGCTGTTTTTT
>TRBJ2-3|TRBD2|TRBV18|.
CASSPTGTSGTDTQYF
TGTGCCAGCTCGCCCACCGGGACTAGCGGCACAGATACGCAGTATTTT
>TRBJ2-7|TRBD2|TRBV7-2|.
CASSLVSGASEQYF
TGTGCCAGCAGCTTAGTTAGCGGGGCTTCCGAGCAGTACTTC
>TRBJ1-2|TRBD1|TRBV5-5|few
CASRRPGQGEAGYTF
TGTGCCAGCAGGAGGCCGGGACAGGGCGAAGCTGGCTACACCTTC
>TRBJ2-1|TRBD2|TRBV6-5|few
CASSPGGALNEQFF
TGTGCCAGCAGCCCCGGGGGGGCCTTAAATGAGCAGTTCTTC
>TRBJ2-3|.|TRBV7-2|many
CASSSGREIPDTQYF
TGTGCCAGCAGCTCGGGAAGGGAGATTCCAGATACGCAGTATTTT
>TRBJ2-5|TRBD2|TRBV6-6|few
CASSYSVTSGSKETQYF
TGTGCCAGCAGTTACTCGGTGACTAGCGGGTCGAAAGAGACCCAGTACTTC
>TRBJ1-4|.|TRBV9|few
CASSVGGRFHEKLFF
TGTGCCAGCAGCGTAGGTGGCAGATTCCATGAAAAACTGTTTTTT
>TRBJ2-4|.|TRBV7-2|.
CASSLVGLKLAKNIQYF
TGTGCCAGCAGCTTAGTTGGGCTAAAGCTAGCCAAAAACATTCAGTACTTC
>TRBJ1-1|TRBD1|TRBV4-1|.
CASSLYRGNTEAFF
TGCGCCAGCAGCCTGTACAGGGGGAACACTGAAGCTTTCTTT
>TRBJ2-2|TRBD1|TRBV5-1|few
CASSLPTGAGELFF
TGCGCCAGCAGCCTACCGACAGGGGCCGGGGAGCTGTTTTTT
>TRBJ2-6|TRBD1|TRBV5-1|many
CASSLVTGTSSGANVLTF
TGCGCCAGCAGCTTGGTGACAGGGACCAGCTCTGGGGCCAACGTCCTGACTTTC
>TRBJ2-5|.|TRBV7-2|few
CASSLASAVVETQYF
TGTGCCAGCAGCTTAGCGTCAGCAGTTGTGGAGACCCAGTACTTC
>TRBJ1-2|.|TRBV27|.
CASNPAGAVRYGYTF
TGTGCCAGCAACCCAGCAGGGGCTGTTCGGTATGGCTACACCTTC